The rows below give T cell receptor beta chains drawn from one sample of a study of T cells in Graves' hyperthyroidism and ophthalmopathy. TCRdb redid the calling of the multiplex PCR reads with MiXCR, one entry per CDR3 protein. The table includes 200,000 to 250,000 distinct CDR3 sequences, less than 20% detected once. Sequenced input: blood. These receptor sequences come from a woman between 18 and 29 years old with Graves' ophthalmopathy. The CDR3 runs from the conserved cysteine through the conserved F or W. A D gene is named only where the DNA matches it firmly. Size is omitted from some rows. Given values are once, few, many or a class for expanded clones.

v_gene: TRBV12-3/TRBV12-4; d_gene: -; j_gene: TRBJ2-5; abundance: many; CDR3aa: CASSFGARLDLQETQYF; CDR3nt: TGTGCCAGCAGTTTTGGAGCCCGTCTCGACCTCCAAGAGACCCAGTACTTC
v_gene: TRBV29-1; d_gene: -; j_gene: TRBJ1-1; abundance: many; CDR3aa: CSVETVNTEAFF; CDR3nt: TGCAGCGTTGAAACGGTGAACACTGAAGCTTTCTTT
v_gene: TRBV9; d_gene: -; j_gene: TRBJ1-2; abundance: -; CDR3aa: CASSVAHRGDANCGYTF; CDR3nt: TGTGCCAGCAGCGTAGCTCATAGGGGAGACGCTAACTGTGGCTACACCTTC
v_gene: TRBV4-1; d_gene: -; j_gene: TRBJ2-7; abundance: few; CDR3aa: CASSQVSGAGSYEQYF; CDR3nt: TGCGCCAGCAGCCAAGTTTCGGGGGCCGGGTCCTACGAGCAGTACTTC
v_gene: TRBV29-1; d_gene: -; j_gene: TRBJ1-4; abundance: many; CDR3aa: CSVEVGWATNEKLFF; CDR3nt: TGCAGCGTTGAGGTGGGGTGGGCTACTAATGAAAAACTGTTTTTT
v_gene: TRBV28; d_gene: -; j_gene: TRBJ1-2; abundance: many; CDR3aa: CASSIRTAGYTF; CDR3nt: TGTGCCAGCAGTATTCGGACAGCCGGCTACACCTTC
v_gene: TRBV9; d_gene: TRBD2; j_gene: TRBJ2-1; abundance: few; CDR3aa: CASSVFGLASEQFF; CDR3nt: TGTGCCAGCAGCGTTTTTGGACTAGCCAGTGAGCAGTTCTTC
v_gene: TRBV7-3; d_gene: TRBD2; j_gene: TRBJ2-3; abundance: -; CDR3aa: CASSPGTSGSVADTQYF; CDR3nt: TGTGCCAGCAGTCCCGGGACTAGCGGGAGTGTGGCAGATACGCAGTATTTT
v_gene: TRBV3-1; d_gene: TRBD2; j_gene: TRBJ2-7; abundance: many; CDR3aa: CASRPTSGGNYEQYF; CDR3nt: TGTGCCAGCAGGCCGACCAGCGGGGGGAATTACGAGCAGTACTTC
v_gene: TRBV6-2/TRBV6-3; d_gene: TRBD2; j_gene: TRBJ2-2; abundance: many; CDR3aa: CASRMGLAGDTGELFF; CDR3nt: TGTGCCAGCAGGATGGGACTAGCGGGGGACACCGGGGAGCTGTTTTTT
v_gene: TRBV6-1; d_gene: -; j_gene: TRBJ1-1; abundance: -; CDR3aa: CAISEPGVGTEAFF; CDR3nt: TGTGCCATCAGTGAGCCAGGGGTAGGCACTGAAGCTTTCTTT
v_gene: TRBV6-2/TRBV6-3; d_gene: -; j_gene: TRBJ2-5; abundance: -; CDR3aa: CASSYSMWGYQETQYF; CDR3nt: TGTGCCAGCAGTTACTCGATGTGGGGGTACCAAGAGACCCAGTACTTC
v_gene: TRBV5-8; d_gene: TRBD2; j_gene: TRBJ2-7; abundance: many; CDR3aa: CASSLSGGNYEQYF; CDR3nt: TGTGCCAGCAGCTTGTCGGGGGGGAACTACGAGCAGTACTTC